This passage covers 19 T cell receptor beta chains from one sample sequenced in a study of T cell responses to AZD1222 COVID-19 vaccine. This table comes from immunoSEQ multiplex PCR, and its TCRdb copy is limited to in-frame clones, with some not included. The sample has approximately 77,000 clones, 80% to 95% seen once. The starting material was peripheral blood, obtained 28 days after the second AZD1222 dose. The receptors derive from an adult who received the AZD1222 COVID-19 vaccine.

The J gene is TRBJ1-4, the V gene TRBV2, with 8 bases matching TRBD1. Looked up from germline, CDR1 is SNHLY and CDR2 is FYNNEI. This CDR3 spans 14 amino acids. V lost 6 bases and J lost 8; bases outside the gene matches: 8. CDR3 in DNA: TGTGCCAGCAGGGAACAGGGGGAATTCGAAAAACTGTTTTTT. Its translation is CASREQGEFEKLFF. Supplemented by reference TRBV2 and TRBJ1-4, the full variable domain reads EPEVTQTPSHQVTQMGQEVILRCVPISNHLYFYWYRQILGQKVEFLVSFYNNEISEKSEIFDDQFSVERPDGSNFTLKIRSTKLEDSAMYFCASREQGEFEKLFFGSGTQLSVL.

The chain has TRBV12-5 and TRBJ2-7, with D perhaps TRBD2 (8 bases). Trimming left V 0 bases short and J 3 bases short, with 18 bases between. Germline V gene lookup returns CDR1 LGHNT and CDR2 FRNRAP. The CDR3 totals 17 residues. Here the CDR3 reads CASGLVSGGRTGYEQYF. CDR3 nucleotides: TGTGCTAGTGGTTTGGTATCGGGGGGGAGGACAGGCTACGAGCAGTACTTC.

This clone was observed a handful of times. This chain links TRBV2 with TRBJ2-7, with D perhaps being TRBD1 or TRBD2 (5 bases each). Trimming removed 5 bases from V and 1 base from J, with 12 bases in between. This CDR3 is 14 amino acids long. Germline CDR1 and CDR2: SNHLY and FYNNEI. CDR3 sequence: CASSLGVTSYEQYF. The CDR3 coding sequence is TGTGCCAGCAGTTTGGGGGTAACGTCCTACGAGCAGTACTTC.

The chain links TRBV5-5 to TRBJ2-7, with D perhaps assigned TRBD1 or TRBD2 (5 bases each). The germline V gene encodes CDR1 SGHKS and CDR2 YYEKEE (reference sequence). The CDR3 covers 15 residues. Trimming cost V 5 bases and J 0 bases, with 15 bases left between them. The DNA for the CDR3 is TGTGCCAGCAGTTGGACCGGGACGGGCTCCTACGAGCAGTACTTC. Residues: CASSWTGTGSYEQYF. Full variable domain (remainder filled in from reference TRBV5-5 and TRBJ2-7): DAGVTQSPTHLIKTRGQQVTLRCSPISGHKSVSWYQQVLGQGPQFIFQYYEKEERGRGNFPDRFSARQFPNYSSELNVNALLLGDSALYLCASSWTGTGSYEQYFGPGTRLTVT.

J is TRBJ1-1 and V is TRBV30, with D possibly matching TRBD1 (5 bases). CDR1 and CDR2 from the germline V gene are GTSNPN and SVGIG (reference sequence). The CDR3 sequence is 14 residues long. Deletions cut 0 bases from V and 5 bases from J, with 13 bases between. Written as DNA, the CDR3 is TGTGCCTGGAGTGTGCTGTCAGGGTGGACTGAAGCTTTCTTT. Translated: CAWSVLSGWTEAFF.

The chain uses TRBV7-2 and TRBJ1-1; D possibly corresponds to TRBD1 (6 bases). The CDR3 is made up of 16 amino acids. Trimming cost V 1 base and J 6 bases, with 18 bases left between them. Germline V gene lookup returns CDR1 SGHTA and CDR2 FQGNSA. CDR3 nucleotide sequence: TGTGCCAGCAGCTTAGAAGGGACATACCTTGACCCTGAAGCTTTCTTT. Its translation: CASSLEGTYLDPEAFF. Drawing the rest from reference TRBV7-2 and TRBJ1-1, the complete variable domain is GAGVSQSPSNKVTEKGKDVELRCDPISGHTALYWYRQSLGQGLEFLIYFQGNSAPDKSGLPSDRFSAERTGGSVSTLTIQRTQQEDSAVYLCASSLEGTYLDPEAFFGQGTRLTVV.

J is TRBJ2-3 and V is TRBV20-1; D is unclear. Germline V gene lookup returns CDR1 DFQATT and CDR2 SNEGSKA (reference sequence). V was clipped by 1 base and J by 6 bases, with 5 bases between them. The CDR3 loop spans 11 amino acids. CDR3 sequence: CSARGLDTQYF. CDR3 nucleotide sequence: TGCAGTGCTAGAGGACTTGATACGCAGTATTTT.

This chain uses TRBV19 with TRBJ2-5; TRBD1 might be the D (6 bases). The CDR3 runs 13 residues. CDR1 is LNHDA, CDR2 SQIVND, per germline (reference sequence). Trimming pared 7 bases from V and 4 bases from J, leaving 13 bases between. DNA for the CDR3: TGTGCCAGTAATGCCAGGGGATCAGAGACCCAGTACTTC. This translates into CASNARGSETQYF.

The chain employs TRBV27 and TRBJ2-7, with D possibly TRBD1 on 7 matching bases. Germline CDR1 MNHEY, CDR2 SMNVEV (reference sequence). This CDR3 has 15 residues. V lost 5 bases, J lost 2 bases, and 16 bases lay in between. CDR3 coding DNA: TGTGCCAGCAGTCCCCCCCAGGGGGGCACCTACGAGCAGTACTTC. This translates into CASSPPQGGTYEQYF.

CDR3: CASSDTDRGIGNTIYF. The CDR3, as DNA: TGTGCCAGCAGCGATACGGACAGGGGGATAGGAAACACCATATATTTT. The chain combines TRBV5-6 with TRBJ1-3, with TRBD1 matching 10 bases. CDR1 is SGHDT, CDR2 YYEEEE, per germline. There are 16 residues in the CDR3. Germline trimming cut 4 bases from V and 4 bases from J; bases unmatched to any gene: 8. The full variable domain, with the rest looked up from reference TRBV5-6 and TRBJ1-3, is DAGVTQSPTHLIKTRGQQVTLRCSPKSGHDTVSWYQQALGQGPQFIFQYYEEEERQRGNFPDRFSGHQFPNYSSELNVNALLLGDSALYLCASSDTDRGIGNTIYFGEGSWLTVV.

This clone was seen more than once but under ten times. The CDR3 DNA sequence: TGTGCCAGCAGCTTGGCCGGCGGCGAGGGGGTCACAGATACGCAGTATTTT. It is translated as CASSLAGGEGVTDTQYF. V is TRBV5-6 and J is TRBJ2-3; a possible D gene is TRBD1 (6 bases). V was trimmed by 0 bases and J by 2 bases, leaving 16 bases between them. This CDR3 is 17 amino acids long. Germline V lookup: CDR1 SGHDT, CDR2 YYEEEE.

This sequence joins TRBV5-1 and TRBJ1-1; D gene ambiguous. CDR1 is SGHRS, CDR2 YFSETQ, per germline. The length of the CDR3 is 13 residues. V lost 4 bases, J lost 1 base, and 8 bases lay in between. CDR3 coding DNA: TGCGCCAGCAGCGCCCGGGAGAACACTGAAGCTTTCTTT. Amino acids: CASSARENTEAFF.

This rearrangement joins TRBV4-1 to TRBJ2-7; D is perhaps TRBD2 (5 bases). V was clipped by 0 bases and J by 6 bases, with 15 bases between them. Germline V gene lookup returns CDR1 MGHRA and CDR2 YSYEKL. The CDR3 spans 15 residues. CDR3 nucleotide sequence: TGCGCCAGCAGCCAAGAGGAAAGGGTCGGAGGCGAGCAGTACTTC. It encodes CASSQEERVGGEQYF.

This clone was counted once. V gene TRBV5-8 combines with J gene TRBJ2-1; D is perhaps TRBD1 or TRBD2 (6 bases each). The CDR3 spans 13 residues. Germline V gene data show CDR1 as SGHTS and CDR2 as YDEGEE. V gave up 1 base and J gave up 13 bases, with 15 bases separating them. CDR3: CASSLRGAPNQFF. CDR3 nucleotide sequence: TGTGCCAGCAGCTTGAGGGGGGCTCCCAATCAGTTCTTC. Full variable domain (outside the CDR3, taken from reference TRBV5-8 and TRBJ2-1): EAGVTQSPTHLIKTRGQQATLRCSPISGHTSVYWYQQALGLGLQFLLWYDEGEERNRGNFPPRFSGRQFPNYSSELNVNALELEDSALYLCASSLRGAPNQFFGPGTRLTVL.

The rearrangement uses TRBV27 and TRBJ1-1; D call uncertain. There are 13 residues in the CDR3. Trimming removed 3 bases from V and 1 base from J, with 6 bases in between. Looked up from germline, CDR1 is MNHEY and CDR2 is SMNVEV (reference sequence). CDR3 nucleotide sequence: TGTGCCAGCAGTTTCGGGTCGAACACTGAAGCTTTCTTT. As protein: CASSFGSNTEAFF.

The chain is built from TRBV6-6 and TRBJ1-5; D is uncertain. The CDR3 is 14 amino acids. With 7 bases removed from V and 3 bases from J, the gap between germline ends came to 13 bases. Germline CDR1 and CDR2: MNHNY and SVGAGI (reference sequence). The CDR3 sequence: CASNVERINQPQHF. Written as DNA, the CDR3 is TGTGCCAGCAATGTGGAGAGGATCAATCAGCCCCAGCATTTT.

This sequence joins TRBV3-1 (or the pseudogene TRBV3-2) and TRBJ2-2; D unclear. Germline V gene lookup returns CDR1 LGHDT and CDR2 YNNKEL (reference sequence). The CDR3 covers 14 residues. Deletions cut 1 base from V and 3 bases from J, with 6 bases between. The CDR3 sequence: CASSQGPDTGELFF. In DNA, the CDR3 is TGTGCCAGCAGCCAAGGCCCGGACACCGGGGAGCTGTTTTTT.

The chain carries TRBV24-1 and TRBJ1-5, with a possible D match to TRBD1 (6 bases). Trimming shortened V by 7 bases and J by 3 bases, and 9 bases separated the two germline ends. The CDR3 totals 13 residues. Germline CDR1 KGHDR, CDR2 SFDVKD. CDR3 sequence: CATSRQANQPQHF. The CDR3 nucleotides read TGTGCCACCAGCCGACAGGCCAATCAGCCCCAGCATTTT.

V is TRBV18 and J is TRBJ2-6; weak D call: TRBD1 (6 bases). V dropped 4 bases and J dropped 2 bases, with 9 bases sitting between them. Germline CDR1 and CDR2: KGHSH and LQKENI. The CDR3 extends over 15 amino acids. The DNA for the CDR3 is TGTGCCAGCTCACAAACAGGGCCTGGGGCCAACGTCCTGACTTTC. This sequence encodes CASSQTGPGANVLTF.